The present T cell receptor (beta chain) was sequenced within a study of T cell responses to AZD1222 COVID-19 vaccine. General study points: The sample set comprised mostly white British donors with more females, and clonal diversity was possibly underestimated. Repertoire samples came only from after the peak T cell response. Vaccine-associated CD4 TCRs ranged over spike, dominating at 160-218 and 743-854. At study baseline, merely a handful of AZD1222 recipients were seropositive.

Trimming stripped 5 bases from V and 1 base from J, with 11 bases between. From germline, CDR1 is SGHAT and CDR2 FQNNGV. This CDR3 has 14 residues. This clone was recorded once. Its target is unknown. Measured with immunoSEQ multiplex PCR; TCRdb has only the in-frame clones, and not every one. Here the sample spans roughly 100,000 clones, approximately 86% being singletons. This chain links TRBV11-2 with TRBJ1-1; TRBD1 might be the D (5 bases). The sequencing here drew on peripheral blood, taken 28 days after the second dose of the MenACWY control vaccine. The clonotype was recovered from an adult who received the MenACWY meningococcal vaccine as a control. The CDR3 here is CASSAGRTNTEAFF. The CDR3 region has the DNA TGTGCCAGCAGCGCGGGACGAACGAACACTGAAGCTTTCTTT.